The entry below describes one T cell receptor beta chain. The target of this receptor is not known. No base quality values were provided; no much bigger clone lies one nucleotide off. The immunoSEQ assay, a bias-controlled multiplex PCR with V- and J-specific primers, was used to amplify TCR beta CDR3 regions from genomic DNA. In a second PCR step, a proprietary barcode and Illumina adapter sequences were attached to the CDR3 amplicons. An Illumina MiSeq instrument was used for sequencing of the CDR3 libraries. The paper's data handling went like this. immunoSEQ Analyzer 3.0 was used for export and quality control, with R Bioconductor and Immunarch used for downstream analyses. Only productive rearrangements in the normalized downsampled data set were used to calculate repertoire metrics. Pathologically expanded clonotypes were defined as those larger than 5 templates in the normalized cohort. The Inverse Simpson Index served as the measure of repertoire diversity. To capture all clonotypes, the CMV-specificity analyses were run on the non-normalized data set. TCRdb limited this immuneACCESS table to in-frame rearrangements with V and J called. A share of clones is missing; checked studies link under half to unresolved V genes, and the rest is unexplained. D and trimming come from the DNA, and the V and J calls and clone size come from that table. A total of roughly 10,000 clones appear in this sample, less than 85% of them only once. The top ten clonotypes cover 51% of the sample.

The sample's time point label is to be understood as: recipient sample taken at acute GVHD onset. Blood samples were obtained from recipients approximately 28 days before transplant and at days 30, 100 and 180 after transplant. Using Nuclei Lysis Solution, genomic DNA was extracted from unfractionated peripheral blood mononuclear cells that were either fresh or cryopreserved. After removal of 6 bases from V and 4 bases from J, the junction retains 9 bases not matched to a gene. Measured from the cysteine to the phenylalanine, the CDR3 is 15 residues long. The CDR3 DNA has 45 bases and is translated from base 1. The germline V gene provides CDR1 MNHNS and CDR2 SASEGT. This sample is part of a study of T cell clonotyping in hematopoietic cell transplantation (dated by TCRdb to the early 2020s). General notes on the study: A total of under 150 blood samples were collected in the study from some 37 consecutive transplant recipients and their related donors. Patients were recruited between 2015 and 2017 and followed until late 2020 or death. For roughly five patients, samples taken at the onset of acute graft-versus-host disease were compared with samples from patients who never developed GVHD.

Beyond this particular receptor, the publication reports: Just a small fraction of recipient repertoires overlapped with donor repertoires, and more than 95% appeared de novo at the given depth. The sample size was limited, and CD4 and CD8 repertoire contributions could not be separated because cells were not sorted. Recipient TCR diversity fell after transplant, with pathologically expanded clonotypes rising progressively from day 30 to day 180. Donor and pretransplant recipient Inverse Simpson Index values predicted broader posttransplant TCR repertoire diversity.

In this chain, TRBV6-1 is recombined with TRBJ1-5; TRBD1 fits 7 bases in the junction. Sample: PBMCs, taken at the time of graft-versus-host disease after allogeneic stem cell transplant. This receptor was identified in a male patient aged 55-69 years who had an allogeneic stem cell transplant from an unrelated donor, so the T cells may come from the graft donor. Some clones in this sample may be carry-over from other donors' samples. The nucleotide sequence reads TGTGCCAGCAGGACCTCGACAGGGAGAAATCAGCCCCAGCATTTT. Its product reads: CASRTSTGRNQPQHF.